These 32 T cell receptor beta chains share one sample of origin, sequenced in a study of cytomegalovirus exposure and HLA in healthy donors. The PCR had 60 Vbeta and 13 Jbeta primers. Libraries were prepared by immunoSEQ multiplex PCR; TCRdb keeps only in-frame clonotypes and omits some of them. In the table there are roughly 100,000 clones, roughly three quarters of which are singletons. Source material: PBMCs. Receptors were obtained from a woman aged 40 to 50 in good health and CMV-seronegative.

V gene TRBV9 combines with J gene TRBJ1-6; the match to TRBD1 covers 9 bases. Per germline, CDR1 SGDLS and CDR2 YYNGEE. The ends lost 1 base at V and 8 bases at J; junction bases unmatched: 4. The length of the CDR3 is 15 residues. For the CDR3, the DNA is TGTGCCAGCAGCGTATCGAGGACAGGGGATTCACCCCTCCACTTT. It specifies CASSVSRTGDSPLHF.

V gene TRBV18 combines with J gene TRBJ2-1, with TRBD1 matching over 8 bases. The CDR3 consists of 12 residues. CDR1 and CDR2 (germline): KGHSH, LQKENI. V was clipped by 6 bases and J by 10 bases; unmatched bases: 5. The CDR3 region has the DNA TGTGCCAGCTCCCTGGACAGGGAAGAGCAGTTCTTC. This encodes CASSLDREEQFF.

V is TRBV19 and J is TRBJ1-1; maybe TRBD1 (6 bases). Germline CDR1 and CDR2: LNHDA and SQIVND (reference sequence). The CDR3 sequence is 17 residues long. V lost 5 bases and J lost 1, with 20 bases in between. The chain's CDR3 is CASSPGQLLIENTEAFF. The DNA of the CDR3 is TGTGCCAGTAGTCCAGGACAGCTCCTAATTGAGAACACTGAAGCTTTCTTT.

In its sample, this clone was seen once. The chain is built from TRBV10-2 and TRBJ1-4; D is unresolved. V was shortened by 6 bases and J by 0 bases, with 14 bases between the two germline ends. CDR3 length: 16 residues. CDR1 and CDR2 from the germline V gene are WSHSY and SAAADI. The CDR3 spells CASRWSGLTTNEKLFF. In nucleotides, the CDR3 is TGCGCCAGCAGGTGGTCAGGACTTACAACTAATGAAAAACTGTTTTTT.

The CDR3 is CASSPDRGRETQYF. The CDR3 DNA is TGTGCCAGCAGCCCAGACAGGGGCCGAGAGACCCAGTACTTC. V is TRBV7-2 and J is TRBJ2-5, with 8 bases aligning to TRBD1. V lost 5 bases to trimming and J lost 4 bases; unmatched junction nucleotides: 6. The V gene's germline CDR1 is SGHTA and CDR2 FQGNSA. This CDR3 has 14 residues.

This clone was detected only a few times. V and J are TRBV6-1 and TRBJ2-2; 9 bases are a match to TRBD1. CDR1 is MNHNS, CDR2 SASEGT, per germline. The CDR3 extends over 16 amino acids. V trimming: 6 bases; J trimming: 2 bases; junction bases outside the gene matches: 7. This chain's CDR3 is CASREPGQGNTGELFF. The CDR3, as DNA: TGTGCCAGCAGAGAACCGGGACAGGGTAACACCGGGGAGCTGTTTTTT.

CDR3 nucleotide sequence: TGTGCCAGCAGTTCCGCGTCAGGGGCTTTTAATTCACCCCTCCACTTT. Its translation: CASSSASGAFNSPLHF. The V call is TRBV6-6, the J call TRBJ1-6, with a possible D match to TRBD1 (6 bases). The CDR3 runs to 16 residues. Trimming shortened V by 4 bases and J by 6 bases, and 16 bases separated the two germline ends. The V gene's germline CDR1 is MNHNY and CDR2 SVGAGI (reference sequence).

This sequence joins TRBV6-5 and TRBJ2-7, with D possibly being TRBD2 (5 bases). The CDR3 consists of 15 residues. The germline V and J ends were trimmed by 0 bases and 1 base, with 10 bases remaining between them. CDR1 and CDR2 from the germline V gene are MNHEY and SVGAGI. The CDR3 loop is CASSYSSGGSYEQYF. The CDR3 DNA sequence: TGTGCCAGCAGTTACTCTTCAGGAGGATCCTACGAGCAGTACTTC.

The chain recombines TRBV6-6 with TRBJ1-4; tentatively, D is TRBD1 (6 bases). This CDR3 is 15 amino acids long. CDR1 and CDR2 from the germline V gene are MNHNY and SVGAGI (reference sequence). V dropped 0 bases and J dropped 7 bases, with 12 bases sitting between them. The CDR3 loop reads CASSYSAGVVEKLFF. The CDR3 nucleotides are TGTGCCAGCAGTTACTCAGCAGGGGTGGTTGAAAAACTGTTTTTT.

J is TRBJ2-7 and V is TRBV4-1; D gene ambiguous. This CDR3 has 15 residues. Germline V lookup: CDR1 MGHRA, CDR2 YSYEKL. Trimming cost V 3 bases and J 3 bases, with 15 bases left between them. CDR3 bases: TGCGCCAGCAGCCAGGGCTTGGTCGGTGTCTACGAGCAGTACTTC. Translated: CASSQGLVGVYEQYF.

The CDR3 nucleotides read TGCGCCAGCAGCCAGGAAAGCCGCACTAGCGGGGGTTGGGATACGCAGTATTTT. Its protein is CASSQESRTSGGWDTQYF. The chain carries TRBV4-1 and TRBJ2-3; 11 nucleotides agree with TRBD2. In germline, CDR1 is MGHRA, CDR2 YSYEKL. V lost 3 bases to trimming and J lost 6 bases; unmatched junction nucleotides: 14. CDR3 length equals 18 residues.

This chain uses TRBV18 with TRBJ1-1, with D possibly TRBD1 on 6 matching bases. V was cut by 5 bases and J by 7 bases, with 17 bases left in between. The CDR3 runs 14 residues. From germline, CDR1 is KGHSH and CDR2 LQKENI. The chain's CDR3 is CASSTGGRLIEAFF. CDR3 sequence (DNA): TGTGCCAGCTCAACGGGGGGCAGGCTGATTGAAGCTTTCTTT. The whole variable domain, filled in from reference TRBV18 and TRBJ1-1, reads NAGVMQNPRHLVRRRGQEARLRCSPMKGHSHVYWYRQLPEEGLKFMVYLQKENIIDESGMPKERFSAEFPKEGPSILRIQQVVRGDSAAYFCASSTGGRLIEAFFGQGTRLTVV.

The V gene is TRBV15, the J gene TRBJ2-3; 8 bases map to TRBD2. V trimming: 8 bases; J trimming: 3 bases; junction bases outside the gene matches: 4. Looked up from germline, CDR1 is LNHNV and CDR2 is YYDKDF (reference sequence). The CDR3 has 13 amino acids. The CDR3 region is CATGSGVTDTQYF. CDR3 DNA: TGTGCCACCGGTAGCGGGGTTACAGATACGCAGTATTTT. The full variable domain, its missing parts supplied by reference TRBV15 and TRBJ2-3, is DAMVIQNPRYQVTQFGKPVTLSCSQTLNHNVMYWYQQKSSQAPKLLFHYYDKDFNNEADTPDNFQSRRPNTSFCFLDIRSPGLGDTAMYLCATGSGVTDTQYFGPGTRLTVL.

This clone was seen a handful of times. This sequence joins TRBV30 and TRBJ1-6, with a tentative D call TRBD1 (5 bases). Germline V CDR1 and CDR2: GTSNPN, SVGIG (reference sequence). Trimming shortened V by 0 bases and J by 6 bases, and 9 bases separated the two germline ends. This CDR3 comprises 14 residues. The CDR3 bases are TGTGCCTGGAGTGTACGGCAGGGTAATTCACCCCTCCACTTT. Protein: CAWSVRQGNSPLHF.

The chain uses TRBV27 and TRBJ1-3; D call uncertain. Germline V gene sequence: CDR1 MNHEY, CDR2 SMNVEV (reference sequence). The CDR3 runs to 12 residues. The V and J ends lost 7 bases and 0 bases respectively, with 4 bases between them. In DNA, the CDR3 is TGTGCCAGCATGAGCTCTGGAAACACCATATATTTT. This sequence encodes CASMSSGNTIYF.

The J gene is TRBJ2-7, the V gene TRBV28, with 11 bases matching TRBD1. The germline V gene encodes CDR1 MDHEN and CDR2 SYDVKM. V lost 6 bases and J lost 1; bases outside the gene matches: 14. The CDR3 contains 18 residues. CDR3 amino acids: CASRRRAGGQGASYEQYF. CDR3 in DNA: TGTGCCAGCAGGCGCCGGGCAGGCGGACAGGGGGCGTCCTACGAGCAGTACTTC.

This rearrangement joins TRBV12-2 to TRBJ2-5; the D call in the table, TRBD2, was not verified against the DNA. TRBV12-2 is annotated as a pseudogene. There are 16 residues in the CDR3. The CDR3 region has the DNA TGTGCAAGTCGCTTAGGGGCGGGGTTAGCTCAAGAGACCCAGTACTTC. Translation gives CASRLGAGLAQETQYF.

The V and J genes are TRBV6-5 and TRBJ2-2, with 10 bases aligning to TRBD2. The CDR3 length is 15 residues. Germline loops: CDR1 MNHEY, CDR2 SVGAGI. The V gene end was trimmed by 4 bases and the J gene end by 8 bases; junction bases not matched to a gene: 7. The DNA for the CDR3 is TGTGCCAGCAGTTCTGGGACAGCGGGAGGGGGGGAGCTGTTTTTT. Its translation is CASSSGTAGGGELFF.

V gene TRBV11-3 combines with J gene TRBJ2-2, with 8 bases fitting TRBD1. After removal of 5 bases from V and 5 bases from J, the junction contained 4 bases not matched to a gene. Germline CDR1 SGHNT, CDR2 YENEEA. The CDR3 runs 14 residues. CDR3 sequence reads: CASSQDRVTGELFF. CDR3 sequence (DNA): TGTGCCAGCAGCCAGGACAGGGTAACCGGGGAGCTGTTTTTT.

The rearrangement joins TRBV7-9 to TRBJ1-5, with 8 bases fitting TRBD1. The germline V gene has CDR1 SEHNR and CDR2 FQNEAQ (reference sequence). This CDR3 has 18 amino acids. The junction had 9 bases not matched to a gene; V was cut back by 1 base and J by 1 base. DNA of the CDR3: TGTGCCAGCAGCTTAGAGTCAGGGGGCGTTGGGAGCAATCAGCCCCAGCATTTT. It is translated as CASSLESGGVGSNQPQHF.

The chain combines TRBV9 with TRBJ1-1, with a weak D call TRBD1 (6 bases). The length of the CDR3 is 15 residues. Trimming cost V 0 bases and J 0 bases, with 9 bases left between them. The germline gives CDR1 SGDLS, CDR2 YYNGEE. The CDR3 sequence is CASSVEGEMNTEAFF. The CDR3 coding sequence is TGTGCCAGCAGCGTAGAGGGGGAGATGAACACTGAAGCTTTCTTT.

This clone is medium-sized (0.01 to 0.1%). The chain uses TRBV11-2 and TRBJ2-1, with TRBD1 as a possible D gene (7 bases). V was clipped by 5 bases and J by 12 bases, with 23 bases between them. CDR1 and CDR2 from the germline V gene are SGHAT and FQNNGV. CDR3 size: 15 residues. CDR3 region: CASSPQGVGGSGQFF. The CDR3 nucleotides read TGTGCCAGCAGCCCCCAGGGGGTCGGGGGTTCCGGGCAGTTCTTC.

The chain combines TRBV5-1 with TRBJ2-7, with 7 bases aligning to TRBD1. This CDR3 contains 15 residues. The germline V gene encodes CDR1 SGHRS and CDR2 YFSETQ. The junction had 6 bases not matched to a gene; V was cut back by 3 bases and J by 0 bases. In DNA form, the CDR3 reads TGCGCCAGCAGCTCCGGACAGGTCAGCTCCTACGAGCAGTACTTC. Its protein is CASSSGQVSSYEQYF. Filled out from reference TRBV5-1 and TRBJ2-7, the complete variable domain reads KAGVTQTPRYLIKTRGQQVTLSCSPISGHRSVSWYQQTPGQGLQFLFEYFSETQRNKGNFPGRFSGRQFSNSRSEMNVSTLELGDSALYLCASSSGQVSSYEQYFGPGTRLTVT.

A single count supports this clone. This chain connects TRBV28 to TRBJ1-1; D is unclear. V was cut by 5 bases and J by 6 bases, with 7 bases left in between. Germline CDR1 MDHEN, CDR2 SYDVKM. CDR3 length: 11 residues. The CDR3 DNA reads TGTGCCAGCAGTCGGACTTCTGAAGCTTTCTTT. Residues: CASSRTSEAFF.

The chain joins TRBV29-1 to TRBJ1-1; 7 bases match TRBD1. The CDR3 spans 16 residues. V was clipped by 6 bases and J by 0 bases; unmatched bases: 13. Germline-derived CDR1 and CDR2 are SQVTM and ANQGSEA. The DNA of the CDR3 is TGCAGCGTACAGGGGCTGACAGGGAATTTGAACACTGAAGCTTTCTTT. Protein: CSVQGLTGNLNTEAFF.

The rearrangement links TRBV9 to TRBJ2-7; 11 nucleotides line up with TRBD1. This CDR3 has 15 residues. With V trimmed by 3 bases and J by 2 bases, 4 bases remained unmatched. The germline gives CDR1 SGDLS, CDR2 YYNGEE. CDR3 nucleotides: TGTGCCAGCAGCGCTGGACAGGGGGCGACCTACGAGCAGTACTTC. It codes for CASSAGQGATYEQYF.

This sequence joins TRBV19 and TRBJ1-5; D not certain. The CDR3 spans 14 residues. Germline CDR1 LNHDA, CDR2 SQIVND (reference sequence). The ends were cut back, 8 bases at V and 5 bases at J, with 16 bases in the middle. The CDR3 spells CASRWSGIHQPQHF. The CDR3 DNA reads TGTGCCAGTCGTTGGTCAGGAATTCATCAGCCCCAGCATTTT.

The chain carries TRBV29-1 and TRBJ2-7; D is unclear. Between the trimmed V and J ends, which lost 0 bases and 7 bases, there was a span of 7 bases. CDR1 is SQVTM, CDR2 ANQGSEA, per germline. The CDR3 length is 11 residues. This CDR3 reads CSVEESREQYF. CDR3 in DNA: TGCAGCGTTGAAGAAAGCAGGGAGCAGTACTTC.

The chain joins TRBV2 to TRBJ2-1; 7 bases agree with TRBD2. CDR3 length equals 15 residues. V trimming: 5 bases; J trimming: 5 bases; junction bases outside the gene matches: 9. In germline, CDR1 is SNHLY, CDR2 FYNNEI. CDR3 in DNA: TGTGCCAGCAGTCCTCAGCGGGGTCGGAACAATGAGCAGTTCTTC. This translates into CASSPQRGRNNEQFF.

The J gene is TRBJ2-1, the V gene TRBV4-1; D remains ambiguous. The germline V and J ends were trimmed by 0 bases and 4 bases, with 4 bases remaining between them. This CDR3 is built from 13 residues. Germline V gives CDR1 MGHRA, CDR2 YSYEKL. CDR3 bases: TGCGCCAGCAGCCAAGACGAGTACAATGAGCAGTTCTTC. As protein: CASSQDEYNEQFF.

V is TRBV4-1 and J is TRBJ1-1, with D possibly matching TRBD1 (5 bases). CDR3 length equals 14 residues. Deletions cut 3 bases from V and 1 base from J, with 9 bases between. Germline CDR1 and CDR2: MGHRA and YSYEKL. The CDR3 is CASSHLTGNTEAFF. In nucleotides, the CDR3 is TGCGCCAGCAGCCATCTAACAGGGAACACTGAAGCTTTCTTT.

V is TRBV6-1 and J is TRBJ1-4, with 10 bases fitting TRBD1. V gave up 8 bases and J gave up 5 bases; unmatched junction bases: 5. Germline V gene lookup returns CDR1 MNHNS and CDR2 SASEGT. The CDR3 sequence is 14 residues long. DNA for the CDR3: TGTGCCAGCGGGGGACAGGGGCAAAATGAAAAACTGTTTTTT. The encoded protein is CASGGQGQNEKLFF.